This entry lists 8 T cell receptor beta chains sequenced from one sample in a study of regulatory T cells in long-lasting Graves disease. Time point meaning: newly diagnosed GD, antithyroid drugs for less than 3 months. PBMC-derived RNA was used for the TCR library. Arm-PCR of CDR3 regions and iRepertoire HTBI primers were the basis on which TCR beta libraries were built. Using its own MiXCR run on the multiplex PCR reads, TCRdb lists one record per CDR3 protein. This table holds over 500,000 distinct CDR3 sequences, about 16% found once. These data were also reused for a study on T cells in Graves' hyperthyroidism and ophthalmopathy.

The starting material was peripheral blood mononuclear cells (PBMCs), obtained at new diagnosis, from a patient treated with antithyroid drugs. The origin of the receptors is a man aged 18 to 30 with Graves disease.

The CDR3 DNA is TGTGCCAGCAGCTTAGTGTCGGCAGGGAGACCTGAAGCTTTCTTT. This codes for CASSLVSAGRPEAFF. J is TRBJ1-1 and V is TRBV7-9; perhaps TRBD1 as D (5 bases). Per germline, CDR1 SEHNR and CDR2 FQNEAQ (reference sequence). With 1 base removed from V and 6 bases from J, the gap between germline ends came to 15 bases. The length of the CDR3 is 15 residues.

This clonotype was counted between two and nine times. This chain joins TRBV30 and TRBJ2-2, with 11 bases that match TRBD1. Germline CDR1 is GTSNPN and CDR2 is SVGIG (reference sequence). CDR3 length: 16 residues. The V and J ends lost 3 bases and 2 bases, in that order; junction bases with no gene match: 5. CDR3: CAWRGGTGGNTGELFF. Here the CDR3 DNA reads TGTGCCTGGAGGGGGGGGACAGGGGGAAACACCGGGGAGCTGTTTTTT.

The table lists this clonotype with a few counts. The genes are TRBV5-1 and TRBJ2-2; D is tentatively TRBD1 or TRBD2 (5 bases each). Trimming removed 1 base from V and 5 bases from J, with 9 bases in between. Germline CDR1 SGHRS, CDR2 YFSETQ. This CDR3 has 14 amino acids. The CDR3 DNA is TGCGCCAGCAGCTTGTCGGGGCTTACCGGGGAGCTGTTTTTT. It codes for CASSLSGLTGELFF.

In nucleotides, the CDR3 is TGCAGTGCCGCGACGGGAGGGATAGGGATGAACAATCAGCCCCAGCATTTT. The encoded protein is CSAATGGIGMNNQPQHF. This chain links TRBV20-1 with TRBJ1-5; D is uncertain. V lost 6 bases to trimming and J lost 3 bases, with 24 bases between them. The CDR3 totals 17 residues. Per the germline V gene, CDR1 is DFQATT and CDR2 is SNEGSKA (reference sequence).

Concerning this clonotype itself: The CDR3 ends on some other residue instead of the conserved phenylalanine or tryptophan, so this is likely a read error. The chain links TRBV20-1 to TRBJ2-4; D may be TRBD1 (5 bases). This CDR3 comprises 16 residues. Trimming removed 0 bases at V and 2 bases at J, with 14 bases between. From germline, CDR1 is DFQATT and CDR2 SNEGSKA (reference sequence). The CDR3 here is CSARDPAGNSKNIQYC. The CDR3 nucleotides read TGCAGTGCTAGAGATCCGGCAGGGAATTCCAAAAACATTCAGTACTGC.

On this clonotype: A much larger clone lies one base from this, so it may be a read error. CDR3 protein: CSAEASVAQEAQYF. Here the CDR3 DNA reads TGCAGTGCTGAGGCTAGCGTGGCCCAAGAGGCCCAGTACTTC. V and J are TRBV20-1 and TRBJ2-5, with a possible D match to TRBD2 (6 bases). The V gene's germline CDR1 is DFQATT and CDR2 SNEGSKA (reference sequence). The CDR3 extends over 14 amino acids.

This clonotype was detected ten times or more. The rearrangement uses TRBV3-1 and TRBJ1-1, with no clear D. CDR3 size: 14 residues. Trimming cost V 0 bases and J 0 bases, with 5 bases left between them. Looked up from germline, CDR1 is LGHDT and CDR2 is YNNKEL (reference sequence). The CDR3 loop is CASSQDLLNTEAFF. The CDR3 DNA reads as TGTGCCAGCAGCCAAGATCTTTTGAACACTGAAGCTTTCTTT.

This clonotype was seen at least ten times. The V call is TRBV29-1, the J call TRBJ1-2; D call uncertain. The germline V gene encodes CDR1 SQVTM and CDR2 ANQGSEA. Trimming shortened V by 4 bases and J by 6 bases, and 12 bases separated the two germline ends. This CDR3 region has 12 residues. The CDR3 DNA reads TGCAGCGTTGGTGAGGGTTTAAATGGCTACACCTTC. Translating it yields CSVGEGLNGYTF.